This TCR beta chain was sequenced in a study of cytomegalovirus exposure and HLA in healthy donors. Study outcomes and limitations: The study put 150 or so TCR beta chains on its list as cytomegalovirus-associated. Analysis performed later showed TCR beta chains linked to HLA being more clonally expanded than equally common others.

Use of 60 Vbeta and 13 Jbeta primers characterized the PCR. Using immunoSEQ multiplex PCR, the repertoire was profiled, and TCRdb retains in-frame clones only, with some absent. The sample carries fewer than 150,000 clones, over 65% recorded once. The V gene's germline CDR1 is MDHEN and CDR2 SYDVKM. This CDR3 is built from 14 residues. Trimming removed 5 bases from V and 2 bases from J, with 12 bases in between. In the case of this clone: What it binds is not known.

The V gene is TRBV28, the J gene TRBJ2-5; D is unresolved. The source is a male donor in good health and CMV-seronegative. The sample was PBMCs. CDR3 sequence: CASSLNQQQETQYF. As DNA, the CDR3 is TGTGCCAGCAGTCTTAATCAACAGCAAGAGACCCAGTACTTC.